This T cell receptor beta chain was identified during a study of naive and memory T cell subsets. General study findings and limits: There was no ground truth to check naive and memory subset results. In naive cells, over 85% of TCR sequences were seen only once.

The germline gives CDR1 GTSNPN, CDR2 SVGIG (reference sequence). V dropped 3 bases and J dropped 5 bases, with 8 bases sitting between them. This CDR3 has 11 residues. An equimolar mix of two oligonucleotides served as the beta constant-region primer for TRBC1 and TRBC2. Four rounds of PCR amplified the ligated cDNA using nested alpha and beta constant-region primers plus SP2. TCRdb re-called the UMI-ligation and nested PCR reads through MiXCR, storing one row per CDR3 protein. The table records 140,000 to 150,000 distinct CDR3 sequences, approximately 15% of them present only once. This clonotype was picked up one time. Its target is not known.

The chain links TRBV30 to TRBJ2-7; TRBD2 might be the D (5 bases). The source is a human donor in good health. The sample was naive CD4+ T cells from blood. The CDR3 region has the DNA TGTGCCTGGAGGGAGAGGGACGAGCAGTACTTC. It encodes CAWRERDEQYF.